This T cell receptor beta chain came from a study of cytomegalovirus exposure and HLA in healthy donors. The study's findings and limits: The dataset shows that most TCR sequences were rare, while some public TCRs occurred in many donors. The classifier, whose performance was assessed in both the original and validation cohorts, reportedly diagnosed cytomegalovirus status with high specificity and sensitivity.

Trimming took 0 bases from V and 0 from J, leaving 9 bases between them. The CDR3 runs to 16 residues. CDR1 SGHNT and CDR2 YENEEA come from the germline V gene. Note on this clone: No antigen is known for it.

TCRdb's table, derived via immunoSEQ multiplex PCR, lists solely in-frame clones and lacks some. The sample has approximately 260,000 clones; about 90% are singletons. The TCR was taken from a woman aged 30 to 39 in good health and CMV-seropositive. Source material: PBMCs. The gene calls are TRBV11-3 and TRBJ1-5; D is uncertain. CDR3 region: CASSLDFPYSNQPQHF. CDR3 bases: TGTGCCAGCAGCTTAGATTTTCCTTATAGCAATCAGCCCCAGCATTTT.